This T cell receptor (beta chain) was sequenced during a study of T cells in Graves' hyperthyroidism and ophthalmopathy. Findings and limits, study-wide: Most thyroid clonotypes that were expanded above 0.001 also turned up in blood.

CDR3 length: 15 amino acids. The germline V gene encodes CDR1 SGHRS and CDR2 YFSETQ. From RNA transcripts, TCR beta CDR3 regions were amplified. The HTBI primer set served for first-round RT-PCR of the TCR CDR3. MiXCR, applied by TCRdb to the multiplex PCR reads, yields one record per CDR3 protein. The sample has about 96,000 distinct CDR3 sequences, roughly 49% seen once. This clonotype was observed a few times. Its target is unknown. An end of the junction does not agree with germline; a read error may underlie this. Graves' hyperthyroidism is called stable when ophthalmopathy does not progress within 18 months. Recently diagnosed hyperthyroidism of less than 2 months' duration affected patients aged 18 to 65. PBMCs came from 10 ml fresh peripheral blood.

J is TRBJ2-3 and V is TRBV5-1; 12 bases map to TRBD2. This receptor was taken from a woman in her thirties or forties with Graves' hyperthyroidism. Material for sequencing was blood. The chain's CDR3 is CASSLAGGNSDTQYF. DNA of the CDR3: TGTGCCAGCAGCCTAGCGGGAGGGAACTCAGATACGCAGTATTTT. The entire variable domain, with the rest obtained from reference TRBV5-1 and TRBJ2-3, is as follows: KAGVTQTPRYLIKTRGQQVTLSCSPISGHRSVSWYQQTPGQGLQFLFEYFSETQRNKGNFPGRFSGRQFSNSRSEMNVSTLELGDSALYLCASSLAGGNSDTQYFGPGTRLTVL.